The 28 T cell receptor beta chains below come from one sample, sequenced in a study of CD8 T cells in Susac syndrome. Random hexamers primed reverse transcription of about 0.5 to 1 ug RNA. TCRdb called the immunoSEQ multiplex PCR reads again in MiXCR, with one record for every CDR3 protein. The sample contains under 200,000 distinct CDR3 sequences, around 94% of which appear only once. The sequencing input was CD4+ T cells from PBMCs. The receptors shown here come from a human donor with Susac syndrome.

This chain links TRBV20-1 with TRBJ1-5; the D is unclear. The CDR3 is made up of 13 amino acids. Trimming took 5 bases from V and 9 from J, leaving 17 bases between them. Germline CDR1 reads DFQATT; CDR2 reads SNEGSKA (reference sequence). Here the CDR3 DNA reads TGCAGTGCTGGTCCGACCGCGTCCGGGCCCCAGCATTTT. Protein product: CSAGPTASGPQHF.

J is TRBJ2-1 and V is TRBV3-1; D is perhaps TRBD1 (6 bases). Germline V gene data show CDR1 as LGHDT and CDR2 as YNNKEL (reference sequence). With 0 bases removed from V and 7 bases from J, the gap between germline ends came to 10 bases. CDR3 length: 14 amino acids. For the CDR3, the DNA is TGTGCCAGCAGCCAAGATTACAGGGTAAATGAGCAGTTCTTC. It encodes CASSQDYRVNEQFF.

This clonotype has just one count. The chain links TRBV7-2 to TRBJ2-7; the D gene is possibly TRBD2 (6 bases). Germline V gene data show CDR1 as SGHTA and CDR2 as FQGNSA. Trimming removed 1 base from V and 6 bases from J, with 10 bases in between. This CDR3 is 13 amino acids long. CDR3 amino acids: CASSLVAGSEQYF. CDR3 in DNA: TGTGCCAGCAGCTTAGTCGCGGGGTCCGAGCAGTACTTC. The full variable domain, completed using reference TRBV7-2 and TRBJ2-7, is GAGVSQSPSNKVTEKGKDVELRCDPISGHTALYWYRQSLGQGLEFLIYFQGNSAPDKSGLPSDRFSAERTGGSVSTLTIQRTQQEDSAVYLCASSLVAGSEQYFGPGTRLTVT.

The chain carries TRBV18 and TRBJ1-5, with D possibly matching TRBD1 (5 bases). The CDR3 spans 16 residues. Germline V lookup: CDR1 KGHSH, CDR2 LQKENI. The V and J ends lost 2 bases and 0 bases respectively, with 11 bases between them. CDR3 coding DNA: TGTGCCAGCTCACCAGGGTGGGGGAATAGCAATCAGCCCCAGCATTTT. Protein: CASSPGWGNSNQPQHF.

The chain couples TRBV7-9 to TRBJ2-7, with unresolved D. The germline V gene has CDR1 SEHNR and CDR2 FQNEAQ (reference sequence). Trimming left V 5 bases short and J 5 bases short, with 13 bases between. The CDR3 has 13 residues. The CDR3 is CASSLGFFDEQYF. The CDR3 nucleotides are TGTGCCAGCAGCCTCGGCTTTTTCGACGAGCAGTACTTC.

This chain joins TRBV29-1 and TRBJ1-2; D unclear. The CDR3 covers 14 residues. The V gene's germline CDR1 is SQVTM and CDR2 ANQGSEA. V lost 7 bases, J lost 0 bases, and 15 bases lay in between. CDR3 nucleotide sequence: TGCAGCGGAACTGGGTCCATCTCTAACTATGGCTACACCTTC. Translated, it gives CSGTGSISNYGYTF.

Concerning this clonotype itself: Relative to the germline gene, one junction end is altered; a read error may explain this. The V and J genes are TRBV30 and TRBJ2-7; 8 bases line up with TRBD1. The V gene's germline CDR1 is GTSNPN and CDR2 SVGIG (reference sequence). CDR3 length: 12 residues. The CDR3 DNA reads TGTGCCTGGGGTGTGGACAGGGCGGAGCAGTACTTC. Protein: CAWGVDRAEQYF.

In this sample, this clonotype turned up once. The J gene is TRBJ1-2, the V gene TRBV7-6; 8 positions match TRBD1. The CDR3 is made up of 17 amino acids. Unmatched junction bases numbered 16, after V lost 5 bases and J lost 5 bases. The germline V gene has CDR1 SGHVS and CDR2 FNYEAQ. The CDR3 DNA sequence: TGTGCCAGCAGCGTTACCCCTCGGGAGGACAGGGTATATGGCTACACCTTC. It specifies CASSVTPREDRVYGYTF.

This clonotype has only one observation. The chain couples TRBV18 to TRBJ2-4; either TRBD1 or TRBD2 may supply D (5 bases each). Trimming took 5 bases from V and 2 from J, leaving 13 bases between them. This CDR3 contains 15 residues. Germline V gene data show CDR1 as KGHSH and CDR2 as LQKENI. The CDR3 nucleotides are TGTGCCAGCTCAGGGGACGGAGGAACCAAAAACATTCAGTACTTC. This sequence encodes CASSGDGGTKNIQYF.

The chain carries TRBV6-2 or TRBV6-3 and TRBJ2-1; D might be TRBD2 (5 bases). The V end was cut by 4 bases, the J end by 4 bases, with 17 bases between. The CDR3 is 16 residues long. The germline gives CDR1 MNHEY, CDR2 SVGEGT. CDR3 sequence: CASSSAGGPGYNEQFF. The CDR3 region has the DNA TGTGCCAGCAGTTCCGCAGGTGGGCCGGGGTACAATGAGCAGTTCTTC.

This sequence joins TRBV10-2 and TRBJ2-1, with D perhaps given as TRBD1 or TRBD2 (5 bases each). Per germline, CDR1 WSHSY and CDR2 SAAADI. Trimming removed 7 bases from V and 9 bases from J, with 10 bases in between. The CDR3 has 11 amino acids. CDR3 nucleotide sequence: TGCGCCAGCACCCGGGACGCTGAGCAGTTCTTC. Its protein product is CASTRDAEQFF.

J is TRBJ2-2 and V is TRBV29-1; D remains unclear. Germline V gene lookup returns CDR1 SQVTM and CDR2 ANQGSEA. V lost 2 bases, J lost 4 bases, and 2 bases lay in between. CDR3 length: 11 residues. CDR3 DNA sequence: TGCAGCGTTGAAACCACCGGGGAGCTGTTTTTT. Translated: CSVETTGELFF.

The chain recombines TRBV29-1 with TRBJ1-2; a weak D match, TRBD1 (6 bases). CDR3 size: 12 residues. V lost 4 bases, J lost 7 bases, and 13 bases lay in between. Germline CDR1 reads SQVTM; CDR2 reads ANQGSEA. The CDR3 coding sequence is TGCAGCGTTGTATCGGGGGGCGTTGGCTACACCTTC. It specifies CSVVSGGVGYTF.

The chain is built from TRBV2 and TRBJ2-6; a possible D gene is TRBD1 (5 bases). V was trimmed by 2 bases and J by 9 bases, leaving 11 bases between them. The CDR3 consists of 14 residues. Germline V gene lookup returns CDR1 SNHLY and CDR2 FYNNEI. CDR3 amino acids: CASSEQRQFNVLTF. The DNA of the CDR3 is TGTGCCAGCAGTGAACAACGACAGTTCAACGTCCTGACTTTC. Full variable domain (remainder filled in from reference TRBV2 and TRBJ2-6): EPEVTQTPSHQVTQMGQEVILRCVPISNHLYFYWYRQILGQKVEFLVSFYNNEISEKSEIFDDQFSVERPDGSNFTLKIRSTKLEDSAMYFCASSEQRQFNVLTFGAGSRLTVL.

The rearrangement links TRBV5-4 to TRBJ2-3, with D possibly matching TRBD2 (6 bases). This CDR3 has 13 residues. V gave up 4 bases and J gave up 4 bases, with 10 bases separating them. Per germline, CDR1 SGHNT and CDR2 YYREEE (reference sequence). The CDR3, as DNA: TGTGCCAGCAGCAATCCTAGCGCAGATACGCAGTATTTT. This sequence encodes CASSNPSADTQYF. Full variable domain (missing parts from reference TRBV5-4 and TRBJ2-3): ETGVTQSPTHLIKTRGQQVTLRCSSQSGHNTVSWYQQALGQGPQFIFQYYREEENGRGNFPPRFSGLQFPNYSSELNVNALELDDSALYLCASSNPSADTQYFGPGTRLTVL.

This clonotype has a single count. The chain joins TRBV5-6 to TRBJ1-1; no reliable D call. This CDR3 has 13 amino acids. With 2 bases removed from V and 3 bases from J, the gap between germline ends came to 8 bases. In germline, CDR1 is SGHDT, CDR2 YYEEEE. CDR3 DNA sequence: TGTGCCAGCAGCTTCCAACACGACACTGAAGCTTTCTTT. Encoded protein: CASSFQHDTEAFF.

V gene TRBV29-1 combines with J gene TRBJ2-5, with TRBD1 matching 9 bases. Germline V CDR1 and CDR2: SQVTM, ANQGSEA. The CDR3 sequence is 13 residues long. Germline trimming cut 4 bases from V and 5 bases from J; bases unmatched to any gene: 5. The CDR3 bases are TGCAGCGTTGTGACAGGGGGTGGGGAGACCCAGTACTTC. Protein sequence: CSVVTGGGETQYF. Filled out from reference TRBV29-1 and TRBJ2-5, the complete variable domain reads SAVISQKPSRDICQRGTSLTIQCQVDSQVTMMFWYRQQPGQSLTLIATANQGSEATYESGFVIDKFPISRPNLTFSTLTVSNMSPEDSSIYLCSVVTGGGETQYFGPGTRLLVL.

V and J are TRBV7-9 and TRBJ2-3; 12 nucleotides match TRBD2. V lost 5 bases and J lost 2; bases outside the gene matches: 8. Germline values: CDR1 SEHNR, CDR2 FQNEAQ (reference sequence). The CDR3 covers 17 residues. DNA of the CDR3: TGTGCCAGCAGCCAGCCACTAGCGGGGGGCCCCACAGATACGCAGTATTTT. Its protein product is CASSQPLAGGPTDTQYF.

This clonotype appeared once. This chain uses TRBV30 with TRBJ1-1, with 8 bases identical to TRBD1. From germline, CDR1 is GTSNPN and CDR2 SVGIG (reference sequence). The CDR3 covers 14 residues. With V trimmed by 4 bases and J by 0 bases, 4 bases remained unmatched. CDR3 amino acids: CAWNRGIMNTEAFF. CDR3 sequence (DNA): TGTGCCTGGAACAGGGGGATCATGAACACTGAAGCTTTCTTT.

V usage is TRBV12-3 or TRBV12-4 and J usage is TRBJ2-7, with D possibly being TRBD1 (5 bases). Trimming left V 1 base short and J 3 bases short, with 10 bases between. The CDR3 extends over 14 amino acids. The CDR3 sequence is CASSLDRHYYEQYF. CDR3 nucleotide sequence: TGTGCCAGCAGTTTAGACAGGCATTACTACGAGCAGTACTTC.

The CDR3 loop is CASRDGGPNTEAFF. CDR3 nucleotide sequence: TGTGCCAGCCGAGACGGGGGGCCGAACACTGAAGCTTTCTTT. V usage is TRBV12-3 or TRBV12-4 and J usage is TRBJ1-1; D may be TRBD1 (6 bases). The CDR3 extends over 14 amino acids. The V and J ends lost 8 bases and 1 base respectively, with 14 bases between them.

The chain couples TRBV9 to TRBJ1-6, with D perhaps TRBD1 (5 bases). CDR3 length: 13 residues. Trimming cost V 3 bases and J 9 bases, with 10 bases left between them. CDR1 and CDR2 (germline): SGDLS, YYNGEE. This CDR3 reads CASSAPGGSPLHF. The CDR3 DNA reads TGTGCCAGCAGCGCTCCTGGGGGTTCACCCCTCCACTTT.

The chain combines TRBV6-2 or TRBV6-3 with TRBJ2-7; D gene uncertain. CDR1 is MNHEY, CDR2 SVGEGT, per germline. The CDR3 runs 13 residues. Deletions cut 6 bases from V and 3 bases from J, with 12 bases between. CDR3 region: CASRYGRSYEQYF. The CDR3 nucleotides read TGTGCCAGCAGATATGGACGGAGCTACGAGCAGTACTTC.

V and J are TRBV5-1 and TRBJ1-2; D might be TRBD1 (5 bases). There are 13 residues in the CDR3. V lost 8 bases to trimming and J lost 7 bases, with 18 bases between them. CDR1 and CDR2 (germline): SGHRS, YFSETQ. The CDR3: CASSREGFGGYTF. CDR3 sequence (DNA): TGCGCCAGTTCCAGGGAGGGGTTTGGTGGCTACACCTTC.

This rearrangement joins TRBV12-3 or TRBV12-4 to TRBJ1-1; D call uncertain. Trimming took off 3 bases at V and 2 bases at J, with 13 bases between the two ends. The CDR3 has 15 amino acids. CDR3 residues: CASSFGLRVNTEAFF. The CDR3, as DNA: TGTGCCAGCAGTTTTGGGCTTCGGGTCAACACTGAAGCTTTCTTT.

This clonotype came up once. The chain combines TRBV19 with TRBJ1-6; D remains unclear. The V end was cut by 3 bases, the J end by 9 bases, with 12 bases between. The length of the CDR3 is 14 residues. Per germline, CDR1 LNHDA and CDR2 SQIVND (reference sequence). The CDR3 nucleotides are TGTGCCAGTAGTATTCGGCGAGCAGCTTCACCCCTCCACTTT. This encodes CASSIRRAASPLHF.

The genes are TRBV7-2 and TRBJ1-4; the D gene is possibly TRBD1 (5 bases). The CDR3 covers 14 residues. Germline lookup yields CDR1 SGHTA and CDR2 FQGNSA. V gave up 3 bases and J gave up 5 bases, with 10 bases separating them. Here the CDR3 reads CASSLRGLNEKLFF. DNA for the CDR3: TGTGCCAGCAGCTTGCGGGGCCTAAATGAAAAACTGTTTTTT. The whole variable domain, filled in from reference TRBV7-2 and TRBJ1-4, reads GAGVSQSPSNKVTEKGKDVELRCDPISGHTALYWYRQSLGQGLEFLIYFQGNSAPDKSGLPSDRFSAERTGGSVSTLTIQRTQQEDSAVYLCASSLRGLNEKLFFGSGTQLSVL.

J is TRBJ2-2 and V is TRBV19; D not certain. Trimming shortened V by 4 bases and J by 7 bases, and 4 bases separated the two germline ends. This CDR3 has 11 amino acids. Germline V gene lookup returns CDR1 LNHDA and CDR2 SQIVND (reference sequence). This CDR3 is CASSTGGELFF. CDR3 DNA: TGTGCCAGTAGTACGGGCGGGGAGCTGTTTTTT.